A selection of T cell receptor beta chains follows, all from one sample in a study of blood T cell repertoires in COVID-19. Sequenced by immunoSEQ multiplex PCR; TCRdb stores in-frame clones only, minus some. In the table there are fewer than 200,000 clones, around 89% of which are singletons. The specimen was peripheral blood. Receptors were obtained from a man between 18 and 35 years old who had recovered from COVID-19. Both conserved end residues are part of each CDR3. D genes are given only for firm matches. The size entry is marked missing in some rows and otherwise reads once, few, many or a size class.

v_call,j_call,clone_size,d_call,cdr3_aa,cdr3_nt
TRBV2,TRBJ1-1,.,.,CASSEGENTEAFF,TGTGCCAGCAGTGAGGGAGAGAACACTGAAGCTTTCTTT
TRBV10-3,TRBJ2-7,once,.,CAISEARAESNYEQYF,TGTGCCATCAGTGAGGCGAGGGCAGAGAGTAACTACGAGCAGTACTTC
TRBV6-6,TRBJ2-7,.,.,CASRTTFAYEQYF,TGTGCCAGCAGGACGACTTTTGCCTACGAGCAGTACTTC
TRBV5-6,TRBJ2-5,.,.,CASSLDRQETQYF,TGTGCCAGCAGCTTGGACAGGCAAGAGACCCAGTACTTC
TRBV2,TRBJ1-5,.,.,CASKMGEGSNQPQHF,TGTGCCAGCAAGATGGGGGAGGGAAGCAATCAGCCCCAGCATTTT
TRBV16,TRBJ2-7,.,TRBD1,CASSQSRGQGPSSYEQYF,TGTGCCAGCAGCCAATCGCGAGGACAGGGGCCGAGCTCCTACGAGCAGTACTTC
TRBV11-2,TRBJ1-1,once,TRBD1,CASSLRGGTATEAFF,TGTGCCAGCAGCTTAAGAGGCGGGACAGCCACTGAAGCTTTCTTT
TRBV4-3,TRBJ2-1,.,TRBD2,CASSPGTSGRAGYNEQFF,TGCGCCAGCAGCCCGGGGACTAGCGGGAGGGCGGGGTACAATGAGCAGTTCTTC
TRBV30,TRBJ2-7,once,TRBD1,CASPPLDRGNEQYF,TGTGCCTCACCACCCTTGGACAGGGGTAACGAGCAGTACTTC
TRBV5-4,TRBJ1-2,.,TRBD1,CASSKGQGPYGYTF,TGTGCCAGCAGCAAGGGACAGGGCCCCTATGGCTACACCTTC
TRBV9,TRBJ2-1,.,TRBD2,CASSPRERELRDEQFF,TGTGCCAGCAGCCCACGGGAGCGGGAGTTAAGGGATGAGCAGTTCTTC
TRBV6-2/TRBV6-3,TRBJ2-7,.,TRBD2,CASSYSPSGSSYEQYF,TGTGCCAGCAGTTACTCGCCTAGCGGGAGCTCCTACGAGCAGTACTTC
TRBV19,TRBJ1-4,.,.,CASSPGLGEGEKLFF,TGTGCCAGTAGTCCCGGACTCGGCGAAGGGGAAAAACTGTTTTTT
TRBV6-2/TRBV6-3,TRBJ1-1,.,.,CASSLVETEAFF,TGTGCCAGCAGTCTAGTTGAGACTGAAGCTTTCTTT
TRBV5-1,TRBJ2-5,.,TRBD2,CASSLASGSWETQYF,TGCGCCAGCAGCTTGGCTAGCGGGAGTTGGGAGACCCAGTACTTC
TRBV12-3/TRBV12-4,TRBJ2-2,once,TRBD1,CASSFRDSGELFF,TGTGCCAGCAGTTTTCGGGACAGCGGGGAGCTGTTTTTT
TRBV5-1,TRBJ2-7,few,TRBD1,CASSNRPGSDRGYEQYF,TGCGCCAGCAGCAACCGCCCCGGATCGGACAGGGGCTACGAGCAGTACTTC
TRBV6-5,TRBJ2-6,.,TRBD2,CASSPREAGANVLTF,TGTGCCAGCAGCCCCCGGGAGGCTGGGGCCAACGTCCTGACTTTC
TRBV21-1,TRBJ2-1,.,.,CASSKGKRAFNEQFF,TGTGCCAGCAGCAAAGGAAAGCGGGCGTTCAATGAGCAGTTCTTC
TRBV15,TRBJ2-7,.,TRBD2,CATSSSSGGLHEQYF,TGTGCCACCAGCAGTTCTAGCGGTGGACTCCACGAGCAGTACTTC
TRBV24-1,TRBJ2-3,.,TRBD2,CATRAGGADTQYF,TGTGCCACCAGAGCGGGAGGCGCAGATACGCAGTATTTT
TRBV15,TRBJ2-7,.,TRBD1,CATSSRTGGYEQYF,TGTGCCACCAGCTCTCGGACAGGGGGGTACGAGCAGTACTTC
TRBV20-1,TRBJ2-3,.,TRBD2,CSASNPAGGTDTQYF,TGCAGTGCTAGTAATCCAGCGGGAGGCACAGATACGCAGTATTTT
TRBV20-1,TRBJ2-3,.,TRBD1,CSASDAGTGVTDTQYF,TGCAGTGCTAGTGATGCCGGGACAGGCGTCACAGATACGCAGTATTTT
TRBV5-8,TRBJ2-1,.,TRBD1,CASSHRDRPYNEQFF,TGTGCCAGCAGCCACCGGGACAGGCCCTACAATGAGCAGTTCTTC
TRBV13,TRBJ1-2,.,.,CASLGRPNYGYTF,TGTGCCAGCCTGGGCAGACCTAACTATGGCTACACCTTC
TRBV10-3,TRBJ1-2,.,.,CAISESNGGTYGYTF,TGTGCCATCAGTGAGTCGAATGGGGGGACCTATGGCTACACCTTC
TRBV5-6,TRBJ1-5,.,.,CASSLAIGQPQHF,TGTGCCAGCAGCCTTGCGATCGGGCAGCCCCAGCATTTT
TRBV25-1,TRBJ1-6,.,.,CASRAGDSNSPLHF,TGTGCCAGCAGGGCAGGGGATTCAAATTCACCCCTCCACTTT
TRBV5-4,TRBJ1-2,once,.,CASSPPGRRGDGYTF,TGTGCCAGCAGCCCTCCCGGGAGAAGGGGCGATGGCTACACCTTC
TRBV4-3,TRBJ1-6,.,.,CASSQDRGYNNSPLHF,TGCGCCAGCAGCCAAGACAGGGGATACAATAATTCACCCCTCCACTTT
TRBV27,TRBJ1-2,.,TRBD1,CASSARTGSNYGYTF,TGTGCCAGCAGTGCCCGGACAGGTTCTAACTATGGCTACACCTTC
TRBV7-8,TRBJ2-5,.,.,CASSLGGFSETQYF,TGTGCCAGCAGCCTGGGCGGGTTCTCGGAGACCCAGTACTTC
TRBV11-2,TRBJ2-4,.,.,CASSAGAGTKNIQYF,TGTGCCAGCAGCGCAGGCGCGGGAACCAAAAACATTCAGTACTTC
TRBV11-1,TRBJ2-7,.,.,CASSLGSGGSYEQYF,TGTGCCAGCAGCTTAGGTAGCGGAGGGTCCTACGAGCAGTACTTC
TRBV3-1/TRBV3-2,TRBJ2-5,.,.,CASSQEPGGLETQYF,TGTGCCAGCAGCCAAGAACCCGGGGGGCTAGAGACCCAGTACTTC
TRBV28,TRBJ1-5,.,.,CASSLGGQGGQPQHF,TGTGCCAGCAGTTTGGGGGGGCAGGGAGGCCAGCCCCAGCATTTT
TRBV27,TRBJ2-5,few,TRBD1,CASSWGWGTGRETQYF,TGTGCCAGCAGTTGGGGTTGGGGGACAGGGCGAGAGACCCAGTACTTC
TRBV18,TRBJ1-1,once,TRBD1,CASSPRDRGEAFF,TGTGCCAGCTCACCTAGGGACAGGGGTGAAGCTTTCTTT
TRBV5-4,TRBJ2-7,.,TRBD1,CASSWEQGVSYEQYF,TGTGCCAGCAGCTGGGAACAGGGGGTTTCCTACGAGCAGTACTTC
TRBV19,TRBJ1-1,.,TRBD1,CASLNRGHNTEAFF,TGTGCCAGCCTAAACAGGGGGCACAACACTGAAGCTTTCTTT
TRBV9,TRBJ2-2,.,TRBD1,CASNSPGTGSGFVGELFF,TGTGCCAGCAACAGTCCCGGGACAGGGTCCGGGTTTGTCGGGGAGCTGTTTTTT
TRBV2,TRBJ2-1,.,.,CASRPGRGREVYNEQFF,TGTGCCAGCAGGCCCGGAAGGGGGCGGGAGGTCTACAATGAGCAGTTCTTC
TRBV5-5,TRBJ1-6,few,TRBD1,CASSLQQGVNSPLHF,TGTGCCAGCAGCCTCCAACAGGGGGTAAATTCACCCCTCCACTTT
TRBV6-5,TRBJ2-5,.,TRBD1,CASSSTGQYETQYF,TGTGCCAGCAGTTCGACGGGACAGTATGAGACCCAGTACTTC